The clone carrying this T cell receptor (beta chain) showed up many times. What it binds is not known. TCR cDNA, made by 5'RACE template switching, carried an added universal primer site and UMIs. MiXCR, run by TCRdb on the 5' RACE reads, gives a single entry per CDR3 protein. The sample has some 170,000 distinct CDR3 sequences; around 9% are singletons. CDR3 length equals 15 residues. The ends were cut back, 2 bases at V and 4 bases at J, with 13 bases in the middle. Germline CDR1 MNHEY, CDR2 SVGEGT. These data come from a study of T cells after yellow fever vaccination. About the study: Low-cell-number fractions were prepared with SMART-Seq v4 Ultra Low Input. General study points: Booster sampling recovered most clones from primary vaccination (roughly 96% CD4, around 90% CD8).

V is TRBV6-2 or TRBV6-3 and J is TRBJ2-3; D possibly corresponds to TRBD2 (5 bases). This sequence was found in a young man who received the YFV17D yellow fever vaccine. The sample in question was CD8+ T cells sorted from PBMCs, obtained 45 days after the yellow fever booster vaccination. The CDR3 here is CASSYRGQEADTQYF. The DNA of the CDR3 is TGTGCCAGCAGTTACAGAGGCCAGGAGGCAGATACGCAGTATTTT.